This TCR beta chain was profiled in a study of cytomegalovirus exposure and HLA in healthy donors. Primers: 60 Vbeta forward and 13 Jbeta reverse. Original processing notes: A later analysis tallied approximately 87 million unique TCR beta chains, 9 million to 12 million of them shared. Some clones are missing from TCRdb's copy, which holds only in-frame ones; the method was immunoSEQ multiplex PCR. Clone size and the V and J calls come from that table; the DNA yielded D and trimming. The table includes about 96,000 clones, 60% to 75% detected once. This CDR3 spans 14 amino acids. V was clipped by 3 bases and J by 7 bases, with 11 bases between them. Looked up from germline, CDR1 is SGHRS and CDR2 is YFSETQ.

This receptor was taken from a female donor in good health and CMV-seropositive. The chain employs TRBV5-1 and TRBJ1-6; D is possibly TRBD1 (6 bases). The sequenced material came from PBMCs. This CDR3 reads CASSSGQLNSPLHF. CDR3 DNA: TGCGCCAGCAGCTCTGGACAGCTCAATTCACCCCTCCACTTT.